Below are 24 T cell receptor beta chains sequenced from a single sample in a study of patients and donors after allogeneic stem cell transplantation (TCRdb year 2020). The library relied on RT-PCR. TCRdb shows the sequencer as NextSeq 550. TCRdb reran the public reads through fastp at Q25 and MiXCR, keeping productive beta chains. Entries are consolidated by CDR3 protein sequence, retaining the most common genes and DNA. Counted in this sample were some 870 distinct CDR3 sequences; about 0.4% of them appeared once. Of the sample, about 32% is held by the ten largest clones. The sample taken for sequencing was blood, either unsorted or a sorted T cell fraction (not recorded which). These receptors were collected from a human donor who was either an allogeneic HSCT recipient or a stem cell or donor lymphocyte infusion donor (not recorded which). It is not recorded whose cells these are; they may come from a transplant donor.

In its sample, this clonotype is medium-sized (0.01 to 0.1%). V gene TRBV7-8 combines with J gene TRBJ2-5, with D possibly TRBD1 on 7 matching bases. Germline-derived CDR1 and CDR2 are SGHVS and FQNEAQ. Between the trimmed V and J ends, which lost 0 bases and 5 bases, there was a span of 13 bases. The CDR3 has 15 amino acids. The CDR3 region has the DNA TGTGCCAGCAGCTTAGCGGGACAGCTAGCGGAGACCCAGTACTTC. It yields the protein CASSLAGQLAETQYF.

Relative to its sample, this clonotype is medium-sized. The CDR3 nucleotides read TGTGCCAGCAGTCTCCTGCGGGAGGATCGGGAGTACTTC. Its translation is CASSLLREDREYF. The rearrangement joins TRBV27 to TRBJ2-7; 8 nucleotides line up with TRBD2. The CDR3 totals 13 residues. V lost 5 bases and J lost 11; bases outside the gene matches: 11. CDR1 is MNHEY and CDR2 is SMNVEV in the germline V gene (reference sequence).

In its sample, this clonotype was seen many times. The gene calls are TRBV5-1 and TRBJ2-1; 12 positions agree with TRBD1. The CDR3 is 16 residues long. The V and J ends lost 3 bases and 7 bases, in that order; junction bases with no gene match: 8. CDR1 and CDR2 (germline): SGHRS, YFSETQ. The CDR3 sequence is CASSSEGTGGYNEQFF. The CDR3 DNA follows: TGCGCCAGCAGCTCCGAAGGGACAGGGGGCTATAATGAGCAGTTCTTC.

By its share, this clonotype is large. The CDR3 nucleotides read TGTGCCAGCTCTCTCAACCAGGGCGACAATCAGCCCCAGCATTTT. This encodes CASSLNQGDNQPQHF. The chain is built from TRBV18 and TRBJ1-5; D is possibly TRBD1 (5 bases). The germline CDR1 and CDR2 sequences are KGHSH and LQKENI. V was trimmed by 6 bases and J by 3 bases, leaving 15 bases between them. This CDR3 has 15 residues.

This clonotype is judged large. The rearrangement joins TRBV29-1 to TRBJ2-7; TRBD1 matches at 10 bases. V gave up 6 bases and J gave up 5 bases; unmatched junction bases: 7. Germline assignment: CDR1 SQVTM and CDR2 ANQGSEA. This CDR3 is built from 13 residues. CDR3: CSVGTGDRNEQYF. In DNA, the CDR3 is TGCAGCGTCGGGACAGGGGATCGGAACGAGCAGTACTTC.

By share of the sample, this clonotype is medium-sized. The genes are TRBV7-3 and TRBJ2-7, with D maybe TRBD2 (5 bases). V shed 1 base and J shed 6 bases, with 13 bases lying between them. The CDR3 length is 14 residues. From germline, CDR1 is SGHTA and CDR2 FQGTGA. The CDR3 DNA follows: TGTGCCAGCAGCTTAAGCCCCGCGGGTCCCGAGCAGTACTTC. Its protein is CASSLSPAGPEQYF.

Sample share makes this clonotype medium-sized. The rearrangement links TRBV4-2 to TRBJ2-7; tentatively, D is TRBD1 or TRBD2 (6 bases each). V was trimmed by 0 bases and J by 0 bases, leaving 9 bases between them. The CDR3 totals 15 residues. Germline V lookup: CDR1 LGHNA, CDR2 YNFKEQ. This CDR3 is CASSQEGGSSYEQYF. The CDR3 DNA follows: TGTGCCAGCAGCCAAGAAGGGGGGAGCTCCTACGAGCAGTACTTC.

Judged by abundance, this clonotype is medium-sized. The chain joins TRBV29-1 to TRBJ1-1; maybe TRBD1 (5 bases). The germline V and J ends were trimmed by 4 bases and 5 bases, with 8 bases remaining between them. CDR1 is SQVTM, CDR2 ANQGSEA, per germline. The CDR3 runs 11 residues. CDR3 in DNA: TGCAGCGTTGCATGGGGGACTGAAGCTTTCTTT. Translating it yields CSVAWGTEAFF. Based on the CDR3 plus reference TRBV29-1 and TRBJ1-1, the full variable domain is SAVISQKPSRDICQRGTSLTIQCQVDSQVTMMFWYRQQPGQSLTLIATANQGSEATYESGFVIDKFPISRPNLTFSTLTVSNMSPEDSSIYLCSVAWGTEAFFGQGTRLTVV.

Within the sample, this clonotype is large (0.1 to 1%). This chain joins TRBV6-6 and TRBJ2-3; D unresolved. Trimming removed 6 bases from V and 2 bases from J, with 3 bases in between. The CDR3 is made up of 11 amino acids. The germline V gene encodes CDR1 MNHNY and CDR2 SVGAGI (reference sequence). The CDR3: CASRFTDTQYF. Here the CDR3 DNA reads TGTGCCAGCAGGTTCACAGATACGCAGTATTTT.

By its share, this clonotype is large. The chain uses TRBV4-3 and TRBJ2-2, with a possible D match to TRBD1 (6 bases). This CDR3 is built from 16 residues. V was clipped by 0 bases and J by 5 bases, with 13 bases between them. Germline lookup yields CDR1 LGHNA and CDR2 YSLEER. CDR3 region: CASSQDLQGRTGELFF. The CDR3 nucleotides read TGCGCCAGCAGCCAAGATCTACAGGGCAGGACCGGGGAGCTGTTTTTT.

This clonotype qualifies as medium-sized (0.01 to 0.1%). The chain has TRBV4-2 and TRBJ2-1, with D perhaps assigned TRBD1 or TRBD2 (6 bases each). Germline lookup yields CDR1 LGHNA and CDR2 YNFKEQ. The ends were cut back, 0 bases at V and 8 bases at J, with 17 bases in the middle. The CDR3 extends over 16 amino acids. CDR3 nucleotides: TGTGCCAGCAGCCAAGAGAGAAAGGGGGGATCGGATGAGCAGTTCTTC. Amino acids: CASSQERKGGSDEQFF.

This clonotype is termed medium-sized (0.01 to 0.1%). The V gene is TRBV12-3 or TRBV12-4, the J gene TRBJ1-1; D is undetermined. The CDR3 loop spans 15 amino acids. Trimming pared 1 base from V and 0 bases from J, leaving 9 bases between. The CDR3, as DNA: TGTGCCAGCAGTTTAGAAGCCCAGCTGAACACTGAAGCTTTCTTT. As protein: CASSLEAQLNTEAFF.

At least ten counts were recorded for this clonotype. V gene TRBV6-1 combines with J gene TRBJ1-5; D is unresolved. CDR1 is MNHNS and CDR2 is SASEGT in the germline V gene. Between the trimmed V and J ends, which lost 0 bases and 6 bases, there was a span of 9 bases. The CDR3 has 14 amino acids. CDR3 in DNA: TGTGCCAGCAGTGAAGCACAAGGCCCTCAGCCCCAGCATTTT. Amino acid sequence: CASSEAQGPQPQHF.

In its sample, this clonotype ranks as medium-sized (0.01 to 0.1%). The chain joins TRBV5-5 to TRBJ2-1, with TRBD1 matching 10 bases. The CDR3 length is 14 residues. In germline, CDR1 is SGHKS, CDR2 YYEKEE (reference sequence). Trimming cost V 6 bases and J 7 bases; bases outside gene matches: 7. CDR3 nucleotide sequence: TGTGCCAGCAACGACCGGGACAGGGGTAATGAGCAGTTCTTC. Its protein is CASNDRDRGNEQFF. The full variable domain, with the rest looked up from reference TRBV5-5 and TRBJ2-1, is DAGVTQSPTHLIKTRGQQVTLRCSPISGHKSVSWYQQVLGQGPQFIFQYYEKEERGRGNFPDRFSARQFPNYSSELNVNALLLGDSALYLCASNDRDRGNEQFFGPGTRLTVL.

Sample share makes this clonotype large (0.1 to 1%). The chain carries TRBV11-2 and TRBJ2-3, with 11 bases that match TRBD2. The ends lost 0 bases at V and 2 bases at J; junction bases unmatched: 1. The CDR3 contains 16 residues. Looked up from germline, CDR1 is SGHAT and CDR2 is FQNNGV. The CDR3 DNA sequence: TGTGCCAGCAGCTTAGAGGGACTAGCGGCCACAGATACGCAGTATTTT. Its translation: CASSLEGLAATDTQYF.

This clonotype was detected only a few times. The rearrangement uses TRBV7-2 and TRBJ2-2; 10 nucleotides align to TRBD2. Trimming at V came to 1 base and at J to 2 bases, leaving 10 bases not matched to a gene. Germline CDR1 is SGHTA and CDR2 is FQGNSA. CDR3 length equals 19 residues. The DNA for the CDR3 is TGTGCCAGCAGCTTAGGCCTAGCGGGAGTCCTCCTTAACACCGGGGAGCTGTTTTTT. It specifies CASSLGLAGVLLNTGELFF.

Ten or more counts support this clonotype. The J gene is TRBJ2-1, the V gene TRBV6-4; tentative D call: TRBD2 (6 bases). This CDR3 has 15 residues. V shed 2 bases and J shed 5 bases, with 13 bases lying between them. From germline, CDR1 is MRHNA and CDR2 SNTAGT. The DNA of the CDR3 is TGTGCCAGCAGTGACCGGGAGACCGGAAACAATGAGCAGTTCTTC. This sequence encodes CASSDRETGNNEQFF.

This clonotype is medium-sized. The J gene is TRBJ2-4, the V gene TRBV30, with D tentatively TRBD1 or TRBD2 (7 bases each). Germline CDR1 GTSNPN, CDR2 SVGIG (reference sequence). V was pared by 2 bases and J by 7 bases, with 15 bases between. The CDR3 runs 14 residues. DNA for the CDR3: TGTGCCTGGAGTCACCCAGGGGGAGGGAACATTCAGTACTTC. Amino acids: CAWSHPGGGNIQYF.

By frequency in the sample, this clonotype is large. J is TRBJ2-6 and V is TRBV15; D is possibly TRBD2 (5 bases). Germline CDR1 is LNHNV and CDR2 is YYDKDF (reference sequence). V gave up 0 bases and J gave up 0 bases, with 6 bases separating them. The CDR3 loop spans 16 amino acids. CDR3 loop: CATSREGSSGANVLTF. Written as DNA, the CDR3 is TGTGCCACCAGCAGAGAAGGGAGCTCTGGGGCCAACGTCCTGACTTTC.

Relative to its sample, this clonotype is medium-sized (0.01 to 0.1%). DNA of the CDR3: TGTGCCAGCAGTTACTCCCAGGGGAGCGGGGAGCTGTTTTTT. The encoded protein is CASSYSQGSGELFF. J is TRBJ2-2 and V is TRBV6-5; tentative D call: TRBD1 (6 bases). Trimming left V 0 bases short and J 7 bases short, with 9 bases between. This CDR3 is 14 amino acids long. The germline V gene has CDR1 MNHEY and CDR2 SVGAGI.

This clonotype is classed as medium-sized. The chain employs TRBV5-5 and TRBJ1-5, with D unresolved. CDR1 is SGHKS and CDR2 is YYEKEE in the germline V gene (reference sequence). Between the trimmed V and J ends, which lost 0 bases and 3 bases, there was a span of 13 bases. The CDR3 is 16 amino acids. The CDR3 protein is CASSLESSRFNQPQHF. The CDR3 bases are TGTGCCAGCAGCTTGGAGAGCAGCCGATTCAATCAGCCCCAGCATTTT.

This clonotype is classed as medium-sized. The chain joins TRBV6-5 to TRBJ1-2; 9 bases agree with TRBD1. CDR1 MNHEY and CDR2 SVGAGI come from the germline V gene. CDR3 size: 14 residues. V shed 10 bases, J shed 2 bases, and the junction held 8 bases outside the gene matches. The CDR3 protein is CAIARQGGNYGYTF. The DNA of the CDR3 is TGTGCCATCGCCCGACAGGGGGGAAACTATGGCTACACCTTC.

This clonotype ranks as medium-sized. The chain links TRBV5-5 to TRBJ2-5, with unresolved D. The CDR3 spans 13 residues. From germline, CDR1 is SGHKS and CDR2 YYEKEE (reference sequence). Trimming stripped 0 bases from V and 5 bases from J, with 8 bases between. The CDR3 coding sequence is TGTGCCAGCAGCTTGGGATGGGTGGAGACCCAGTACTTC. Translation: CASSLGWVETQYF.

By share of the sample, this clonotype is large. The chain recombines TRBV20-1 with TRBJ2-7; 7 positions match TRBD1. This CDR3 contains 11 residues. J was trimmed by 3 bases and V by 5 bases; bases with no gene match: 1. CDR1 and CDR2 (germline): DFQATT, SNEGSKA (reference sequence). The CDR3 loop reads CSARQGYEQYF. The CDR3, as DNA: TGCAGTGCTCGACAGGGCTACGAGCAGTACTTC.